This paragraph reports one T cell receptor beta chain. V trimming: 0 bases; J trimming: 2 bases; junction bases outside the gene matches: 7. The CDR3 has 16 residues. Germline CDR1 and CDR2: SGDLS and YYNGEE. These data belong to a study of blood T cell repertoires in COVID-19. In the original analysis: Estimation of nucleated cell counts was performed using reference gene primer amplification. Sequencing used immunoSEQ multiplex PCR; TCRdb keeps in-frame clones, though not all of them. V, J and clone size derive from that table, while D and trimming were established from the DNA sequence. The repertoire holds 100,000 to 150,000 clones, roughly three quarters seen once, with over 1.5% in the top ten.

This sequence was found in an older woman with acute or convalescent COVID-19. The sample consisted of peripheral blood. The V gene is TRBV9, the J gene TRBJ2-5; 7 nucleotides match TRBD2. The CDR3 is CASSVGVAGAQETQYF. The CDR3 nucleotides are TGTGCCAGCAGCGTAGGGGTAGCGGGTGCTCAAGAGACCCAGTACTTC.